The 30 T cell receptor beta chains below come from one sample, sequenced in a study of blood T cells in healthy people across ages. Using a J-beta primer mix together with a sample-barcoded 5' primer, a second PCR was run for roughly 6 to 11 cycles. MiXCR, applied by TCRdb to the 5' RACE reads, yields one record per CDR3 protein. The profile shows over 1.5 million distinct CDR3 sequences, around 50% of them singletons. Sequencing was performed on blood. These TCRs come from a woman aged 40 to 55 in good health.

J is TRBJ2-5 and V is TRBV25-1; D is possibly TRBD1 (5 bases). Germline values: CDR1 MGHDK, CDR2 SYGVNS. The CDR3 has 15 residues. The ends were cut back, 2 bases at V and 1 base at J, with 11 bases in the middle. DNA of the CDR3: TGTGCCAGCAGTGAAGTGGACACCATCCAAGAGACCCAGTACTTC. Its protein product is CASSEVDTIQETQYF.

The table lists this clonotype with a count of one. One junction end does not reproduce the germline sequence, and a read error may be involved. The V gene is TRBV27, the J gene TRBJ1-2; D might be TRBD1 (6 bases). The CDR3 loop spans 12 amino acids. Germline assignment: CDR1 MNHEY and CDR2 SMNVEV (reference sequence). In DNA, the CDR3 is TGTGTCAGCAGTTCCCCAGGGGTTGGCTACACCTTC. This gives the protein CVSSSPGVGYTF.

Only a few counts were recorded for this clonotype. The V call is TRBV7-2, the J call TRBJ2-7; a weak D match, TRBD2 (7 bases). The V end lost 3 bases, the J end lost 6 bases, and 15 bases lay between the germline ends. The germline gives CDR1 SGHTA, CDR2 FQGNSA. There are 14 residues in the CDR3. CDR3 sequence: CASSFLGGPSEQYF. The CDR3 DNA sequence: TGTGCCAGCAGCTTCCTCGGGGGGCCCTCCGAGCAGTACTTC.

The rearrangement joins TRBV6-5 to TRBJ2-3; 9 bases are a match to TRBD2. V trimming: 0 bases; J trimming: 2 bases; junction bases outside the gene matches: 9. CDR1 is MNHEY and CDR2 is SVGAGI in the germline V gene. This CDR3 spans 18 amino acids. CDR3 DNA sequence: TGTGCCAGCAGTTACTCAGCGGGGGGCCTTCTTTACACAGATACGCAGTATTTT. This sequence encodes CASSYSAGGLLYTDTQYF.

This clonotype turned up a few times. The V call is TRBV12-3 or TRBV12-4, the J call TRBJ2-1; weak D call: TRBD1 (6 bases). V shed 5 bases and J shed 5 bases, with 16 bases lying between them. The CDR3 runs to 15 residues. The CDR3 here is CASSPWGAGDNEQFF. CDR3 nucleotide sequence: TGTGCCAGCAGTCCTTGGGGAGCAGGGGACAATGAGCAGTTCTTC.

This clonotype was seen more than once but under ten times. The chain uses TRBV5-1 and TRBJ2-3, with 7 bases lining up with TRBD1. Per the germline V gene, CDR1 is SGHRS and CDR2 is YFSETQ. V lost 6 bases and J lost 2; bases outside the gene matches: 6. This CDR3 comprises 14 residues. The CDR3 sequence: CASNSGQLTDTQYF. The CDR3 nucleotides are TGCGCCAGCAACTCGGGACAGCTCACAGATACGCAGTATTTT.

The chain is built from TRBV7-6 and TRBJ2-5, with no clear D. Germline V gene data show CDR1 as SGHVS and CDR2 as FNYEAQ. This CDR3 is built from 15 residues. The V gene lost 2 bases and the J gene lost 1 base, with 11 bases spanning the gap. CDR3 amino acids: CASSLMRSPQETQYF. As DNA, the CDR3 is TGTGCCAGCAGCTTAATGAGGTCACCCCAAGAGACCCAGTACTTC.

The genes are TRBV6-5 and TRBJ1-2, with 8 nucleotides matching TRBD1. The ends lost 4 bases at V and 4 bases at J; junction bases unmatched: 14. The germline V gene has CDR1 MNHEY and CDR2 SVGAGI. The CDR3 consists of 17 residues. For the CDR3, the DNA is TGTGCCAGCAGTTGCTCGAGGTCAGGGGGCAACCGCTATGGCTACACCTTC. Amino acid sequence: CASSCSRSGGNRYGYTF.

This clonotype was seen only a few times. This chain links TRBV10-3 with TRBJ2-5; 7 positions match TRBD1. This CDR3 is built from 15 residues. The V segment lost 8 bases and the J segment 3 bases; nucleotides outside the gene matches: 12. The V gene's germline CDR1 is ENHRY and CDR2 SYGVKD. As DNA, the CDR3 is TGTGCCATCTCCGATTCGGACAGGCAAAAAGAGACCCAGTACTTC. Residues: CAISDSDRQKETQYF.

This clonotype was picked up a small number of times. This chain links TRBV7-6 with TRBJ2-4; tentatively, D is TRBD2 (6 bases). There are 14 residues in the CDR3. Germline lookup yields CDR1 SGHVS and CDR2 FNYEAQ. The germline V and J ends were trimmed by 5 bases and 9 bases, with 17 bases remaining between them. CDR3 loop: CASSPSGGAGIQYF. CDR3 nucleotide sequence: TGTGCCAGCAGCCCCAGTGGAGGGGCGGGCATTCAGTACTTC. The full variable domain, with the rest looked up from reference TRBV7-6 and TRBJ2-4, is GAGVSQSPRYKVTKRGQDVALRCDPISGHVSLYWYRQALGQGPEFLTYFNYEAQQDKSGLPNDRFSAERPEGSISTLTIQRTEQRDSAMYRCASSPSGGAGIQYFGAGTRLSVL.

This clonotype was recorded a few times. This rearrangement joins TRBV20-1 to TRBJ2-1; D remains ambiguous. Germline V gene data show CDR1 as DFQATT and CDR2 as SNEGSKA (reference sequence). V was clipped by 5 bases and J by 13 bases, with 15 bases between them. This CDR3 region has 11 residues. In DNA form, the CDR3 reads TGCAGTGCTTTACAAATCCCCCACCAGTTCTTC. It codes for CSALQIPHQFF.

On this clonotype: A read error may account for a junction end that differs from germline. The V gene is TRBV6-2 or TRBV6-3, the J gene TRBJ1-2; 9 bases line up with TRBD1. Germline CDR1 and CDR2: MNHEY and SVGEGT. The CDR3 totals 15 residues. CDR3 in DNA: TGTGCCAGCAGTCATCGGGACAGGGATGTTAATGGCTGCACCTTC. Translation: CASSHRDRDVNGCTF.

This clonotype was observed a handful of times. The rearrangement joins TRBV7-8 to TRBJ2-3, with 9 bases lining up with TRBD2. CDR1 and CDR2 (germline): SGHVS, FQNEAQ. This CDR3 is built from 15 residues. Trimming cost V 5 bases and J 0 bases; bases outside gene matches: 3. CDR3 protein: CASSERGASTDTQYF. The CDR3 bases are TGTGCCAGCAGCGAGCGGGGGGCTAGCACAGATACGCAGTATTTT.

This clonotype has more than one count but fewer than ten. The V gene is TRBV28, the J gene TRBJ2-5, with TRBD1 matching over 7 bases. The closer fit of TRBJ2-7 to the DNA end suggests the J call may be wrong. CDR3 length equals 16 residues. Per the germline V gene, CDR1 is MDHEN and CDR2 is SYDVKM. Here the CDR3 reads CASSLIQEDRSNEQYF. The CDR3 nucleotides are TGTGCCAGCAGTTTGATACAGGAGGACAGGAGCAACGAGCAGTACTTC.

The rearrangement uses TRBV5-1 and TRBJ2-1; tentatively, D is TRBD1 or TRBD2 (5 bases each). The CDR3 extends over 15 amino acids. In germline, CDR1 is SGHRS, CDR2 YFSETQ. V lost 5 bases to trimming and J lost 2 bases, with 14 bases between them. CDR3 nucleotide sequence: TGCGCCAGCAGTAAAGAGGGGTGGACCTACAATGAGCAGTTCTTC. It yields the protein CASSKEGWTYNEQFF.

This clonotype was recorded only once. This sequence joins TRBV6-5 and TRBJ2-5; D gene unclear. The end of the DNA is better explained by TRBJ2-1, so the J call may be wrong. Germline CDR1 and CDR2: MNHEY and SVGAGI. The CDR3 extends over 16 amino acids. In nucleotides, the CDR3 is TGTGCCAGCAGGACCTTTTTCTCCCAGGATCAAGAGACCCAGTTCTTC. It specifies CASRTFFSQDQETQFF.

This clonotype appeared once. CDR3 region: CASGLTGTSTDTQYF. The CDR3 DNA is TGTGCCAGCGGGTTGACGGGGACTAGCACAGATACGCAGTATTTT. This chain uses TRBV6-1 with TRBJ2-3; D is perhaps TRBD2 (6 bases). CDR1 is MNHNS and CDR2 is SASEGT in the germline V gene. V dropped 8 bases and J dropped 0 bases, with 15 bases sitting between them. The CDR3 runs 15 residues.

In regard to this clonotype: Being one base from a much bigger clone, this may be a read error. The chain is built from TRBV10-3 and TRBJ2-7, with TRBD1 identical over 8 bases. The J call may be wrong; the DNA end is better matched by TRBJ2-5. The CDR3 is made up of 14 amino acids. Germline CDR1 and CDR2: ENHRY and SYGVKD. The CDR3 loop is CAISEGQGDQTQYF. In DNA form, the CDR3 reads TGTGCCATCAGTGAGGGACAGGGAGATCAGACCCAGTACTTC.

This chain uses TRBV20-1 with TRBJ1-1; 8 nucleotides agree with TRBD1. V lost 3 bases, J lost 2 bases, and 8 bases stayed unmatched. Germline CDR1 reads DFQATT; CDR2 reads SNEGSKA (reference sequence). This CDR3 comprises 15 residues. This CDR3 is CSARGRGLENTEAFF. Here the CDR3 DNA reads TGCAGTGCTAGGGGCAGGGGGCTAGAAAACACTGAAGCTTTCTTT.

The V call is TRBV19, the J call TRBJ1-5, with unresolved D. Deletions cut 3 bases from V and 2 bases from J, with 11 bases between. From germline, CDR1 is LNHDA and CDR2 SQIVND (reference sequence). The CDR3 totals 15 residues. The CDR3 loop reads CASSIGAYGNQPQHF. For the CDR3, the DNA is TGTGCCAGTAGTATTGGAGCCTACGGCAATCAGCCCCAGCATTTT.

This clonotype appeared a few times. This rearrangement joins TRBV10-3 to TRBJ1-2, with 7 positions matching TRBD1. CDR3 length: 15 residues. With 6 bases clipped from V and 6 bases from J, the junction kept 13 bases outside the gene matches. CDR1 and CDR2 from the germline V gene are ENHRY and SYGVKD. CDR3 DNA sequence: TGTGCCATCAGGCCGGGACAGCTACCGCGGGATGGCTACACCTTC. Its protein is CAIRPGQLPRDGYTF.

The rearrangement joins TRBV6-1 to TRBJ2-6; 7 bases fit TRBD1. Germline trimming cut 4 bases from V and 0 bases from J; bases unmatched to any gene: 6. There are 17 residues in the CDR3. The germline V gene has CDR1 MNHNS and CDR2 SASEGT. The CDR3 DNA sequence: TGTGCCAGCAGTGCCAGGGGGTTTGGCTCTGGGGCCAACGTCCTGACTTTC. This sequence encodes CASSARGFGSGANVLTF.

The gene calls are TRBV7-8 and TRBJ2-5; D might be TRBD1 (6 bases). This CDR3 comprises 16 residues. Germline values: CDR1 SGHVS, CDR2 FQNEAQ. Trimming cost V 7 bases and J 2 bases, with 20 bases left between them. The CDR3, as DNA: TGTGCCAGCACCGCCCAGGGGATGGGTGCACAAGAGACCCAGTACTTC. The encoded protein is CASTAQGMGAQETQYF.

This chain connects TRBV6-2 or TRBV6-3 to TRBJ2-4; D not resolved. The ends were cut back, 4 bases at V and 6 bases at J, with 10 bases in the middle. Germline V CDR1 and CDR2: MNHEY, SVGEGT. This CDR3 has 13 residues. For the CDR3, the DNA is TGTGCCAGCAGTTTGGCGTCAGGAAACATTCAGTACTTC. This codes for CASSLASGNIQYF.

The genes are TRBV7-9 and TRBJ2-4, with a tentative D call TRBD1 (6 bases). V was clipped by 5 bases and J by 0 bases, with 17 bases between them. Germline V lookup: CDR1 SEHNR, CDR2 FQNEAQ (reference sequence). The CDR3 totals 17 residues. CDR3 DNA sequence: TGTGCCAGCAGCCCATCGGGGCAGGGGATAGCCAAAAACATTCAGTACTTC. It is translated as CASSPSGQGIAKNIQYF.

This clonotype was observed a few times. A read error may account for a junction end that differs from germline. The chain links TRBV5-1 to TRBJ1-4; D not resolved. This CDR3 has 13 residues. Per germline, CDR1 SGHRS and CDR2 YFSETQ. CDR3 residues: CASSLGRDEKLFF. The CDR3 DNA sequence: TGTGCCAGCAGTTTGGGGAGGGATGAAAAACTGTTTTTT. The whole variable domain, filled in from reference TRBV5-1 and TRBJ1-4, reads KAGVTQTPRYLIKTRGQQVTLSCSPISGHRSVSWYQQTPGQGLQFLFEYFSETQRNKGNFPGRFSGRQFSNSRSEMNVSTLELGDSALYLCASSLGRDEKLFFGSGTQLSVL.

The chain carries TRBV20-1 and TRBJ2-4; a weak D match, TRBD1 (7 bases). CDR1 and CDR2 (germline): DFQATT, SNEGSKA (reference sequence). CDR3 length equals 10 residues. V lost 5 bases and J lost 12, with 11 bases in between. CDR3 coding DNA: TGCAGTGCTGGCCAGGGGGGTCAGTACTTC. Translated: CSAGQGGQYF.

CDR3: CSARRGGVETQYF. The CDR3 DNA sequence: TGCAGTGCCCGCCGTGGAGGGGTTGAGACCCAGTACTTC. V is TRBV20-1 and J is TRBJ2-5, with a tentative D call TRBD2 (6 bases). CDR3 length equals 13 residues. Germline CDR1 and CDR2: DFQATT and SNEGSKA (reference sequence). V gave up 6 bases and J gave up 5 bases, with 16 bases separating them.

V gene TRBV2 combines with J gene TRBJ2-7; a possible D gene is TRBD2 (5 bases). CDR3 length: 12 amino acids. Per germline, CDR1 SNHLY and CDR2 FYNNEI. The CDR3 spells CATSGSRSGQYF. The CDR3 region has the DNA TGTGCTACGTCGGGGTCCCGTTCCGGGCAGTACTTC.

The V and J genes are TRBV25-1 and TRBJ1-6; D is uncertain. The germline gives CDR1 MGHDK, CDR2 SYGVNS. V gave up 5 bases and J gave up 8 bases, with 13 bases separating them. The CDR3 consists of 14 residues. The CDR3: CASSLAVRDSPLHF. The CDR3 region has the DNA TGTGCCAGCAGTCTAGCAGTTCGAGATTCACCCCTCCACTTT. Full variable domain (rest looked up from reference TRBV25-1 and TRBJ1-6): EADIYQTPRYLVIGTGKKITLECSQTMGHDKMYWYQQDPGMELHLIHYSYGVNSTEKGDLSSESTVSRIRTEHFPLTLESARPSHTSQYLCASSLAVRDSPLHFGNGTRLTVT.